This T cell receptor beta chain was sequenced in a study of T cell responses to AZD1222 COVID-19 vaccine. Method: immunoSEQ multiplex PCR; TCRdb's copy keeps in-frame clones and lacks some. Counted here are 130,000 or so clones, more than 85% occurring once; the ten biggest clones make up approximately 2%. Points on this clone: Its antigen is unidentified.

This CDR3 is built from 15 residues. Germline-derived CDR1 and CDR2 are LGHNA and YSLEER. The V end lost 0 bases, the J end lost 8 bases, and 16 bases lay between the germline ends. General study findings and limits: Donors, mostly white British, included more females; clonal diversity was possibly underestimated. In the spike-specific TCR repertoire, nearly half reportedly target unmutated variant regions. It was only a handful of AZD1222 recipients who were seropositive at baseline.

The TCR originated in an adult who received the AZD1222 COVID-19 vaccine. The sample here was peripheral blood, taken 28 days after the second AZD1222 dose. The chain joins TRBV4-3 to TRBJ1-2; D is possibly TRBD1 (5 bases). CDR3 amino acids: CASSQDILGRQGYTF. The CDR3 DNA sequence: TGCGCCAGCAGCCAAGATATTTTGGGCAGACAGGGCTACACCTTC.